This T cell receptor (beta chain) was captured by sequencing in a study of blood T cell repertoires in COVID-19. For the study at large: Researchers got acute and convalescent COVID-19 samples from the United States, Italy and Spain.

In germline, CDR1 is SEHNR, CDR2 FQNEAQ (reference sequence). CDR3 length: 16 residues. Trimming took 3 bases from V and 6 from J; bases not matched to a gene: 14. Clones were sequenced by immunoSEQ multiplex PCR, and TCRdb holds only the in-frame ones, with some missing. The profile covers about 240,000 clones, with about nine tenths appearing a single time and 7.2% taken by the ten largest. The chain couples TRBV7-9 to TRBJ2-7; 7 bases agree with TRBD1. The sample taken for sequencing was peripheral blood. The clonotype comes from a man aged 55-75 years who had recovered from COVID-19. The CDR3 DNA reads as TGTGCCAGCAGCTTCACGACTCAGACAGGGCCTCGCGAGCAGTACTTC. Its protein product is CASSFTTQTGPREQYF. Filled out from reference TRBV7-9 and TRBJ2-7, the complete variable domain reads DTGVSQNPRHKITKRGQNVTFRCDPISEHNRLYWYRQTLGQGPEFLTYFQNEAQLEKSRLLSDRFSAERPKGSFSTLEIQRTEQGDSAMYLCASSFTTQTGPREQYFGPGTRLTVT.